This T cell receptor (beta chain) is drawn from a study of cytomegalovirus exposure and HLA in healthy donors. Study overall: Researchers previously reported finding about 110 million unique TCR beta sequences from about 179 million T cells. The study placed approximately 81% of its approximately 400 genotyped donors in the Caucasian-associated ancestry cluster.

The germline V gene has CDR1 LNHNV and CDR2 YYDKDF (reference sequence). The V end lost 0 bases, the J end lost 5 bases, and 10 bases lay between the germline ends. This CDR3 is built from 14 residues. Concerning this clone itself: The antigen is undetermined.

It was with 60 Vbeta and 13 Jbeta primers that the PCR ran. Profiling relied on immunoSEQ multiplex PCR, and the TCRdb table lists in-frame clones only, not all of them. Here the sample spans about 110,000 clones, roughly two thirds being singletons. Study results and caveats: Researchers counted around 150 TCR beta chains as cytomegalovirus-associated.

The rearrangement links TRBV15 to TRBJ2-5; D possibly corresponds to TRBD2 (5 bases). What was sequenced was PBMCs. The origin of this receptor is a man younger than 45 in good health and CMV-seronegative. Here the CDR3 reads CATSRDRGYETQYF. The CDR3 DNA reads TGTGCCACCAGCAGAGATCGGGGTTACGAGACCCAGTACTTC. The full variable domain, rest sourced from reference TRBV15 and TRBJ2-5, is DAMVIQNPRYQVTQFGKPVTLSCSQTLNHNVMYWYQQKSSQAPKLLFHYYDKDFNNEADTPDNFQSRRPNTSFCFLDIRSPGLGDTAMYLCATSRDRGYETQYFGPGTRLLVL.